This T cell receptor (beta chain) was recorded in a study of shared clonotypes between healthy human individuals. Original processing methods: Filtering of immunoSEQ junctional sequences could not match full-length read filtering. The data were produced by immunoSEQ multiplex PCR, yet TCRdb's version contains in-frame clones alone and is incomplete. That table furnishes V, J and clone size, whereas the DNA furnished D and trimming. The sample holds more than 600,000 clones, 92% seen once. CDR1 and CDR2 (germline): SGHAT, FQNNGV. The CDR3 is 17 residues long. The trim removed 1 base at V and 2 bases at J, leaving 9 bases unmatched. Naive CD8 isolation took CD45RO-negative cells positively selected for CCR7 and excluded terminally differentiated effector memory CD45RA+ cells.

The chain has TRBV11-2 and TRBJ2-3; TRBD1 matches 7 bases. The source material was naive CD8+ T cells sorted from blood. This TCR came from a man aged 25 to 40 in good health. This CDR3 is CASSLAGFGQDTDTQYF. CDR3 DNA sequence: TGTGCCAGCAGCTTAGCTGGTTTCGGACAGGACACAGATACGCAGTATTTT.